A selection of T cell receptor beta chains follows, all from one sample in a study of cytomegalovirus exposure and HLA in healthy donors. Sequencing was performed with immunoSEQ multiplex PCR; in TCRdb, only in-frame clones are kept and a portion is missing. The table has some 38,000 clones, roughly 91% seen once. Input material: PBMCs. Receptor source: a man aged 18-30 years in good health and CMV-seronegative. CDR3s leave out the opening cysteine and the closing phenylalanine or tryptophan. Size values are once, few and many counts, or a class for expanded clones, and some rows have none.

V: TRBV19; length: 15; size: -; J: TRBJ1-5; CDR3: ASRRSGQAGGNQPQH
V: TRBV2; length: 14; size: -; J: TRBJ1-3; CDR3: ASSEAQLGGGNTIY
V: TRBV9; length: 14; size: -; J: TRBJ2-2; CDR3: ASRDTSGGNTGELF
V: TRBV7-8; length: 12; size: -; J: TRBJ2-7; CDR3: ASSLRLAAYEQY
V: TRBV27; length: 13; size: -; J: TRBJ1-1; CDR3: ASSRGDIMNTEAF
V: TRBV6-1; length: 13; size: once; J: TRBJ2-7; CDR3: ASSPFAGITYEQY
V: TRBV28; length: 11; size: -; J: TRBJ2-3; CDR3: ATAWGLADTQY
V: TRBV5-1; length: 15; size: -; J: TRBJ2-2; CDR3: ASSSLGLADNTGELF
V: TRBV5-6; length: 9; size: -; J: TRBJ2-7; CDR3: ASSQGGPQY
V: TRBV27; length: 13; size: -; J: TRBJ1-5; CDR3: ASSSGDRASQPQH
V: TRBV6-5; length: 11; size: -; J: TRBJ2-5; CDR3: ASIAGVQETQY
V: TRBV27; length: 11; size: once; J: TRBJ2-5; CDR3: ASSLGRGETQY
V: TRBV6-1; length: 12; size: -; J: TRBJ1-2; CDR3: ASSSETGRSGYT
V: TRBV7-2; length: 15; size: once; J: TRBJ2-7; CDR3: ASSLGLAGGHGYEQY
V: TRBV7-7; length: 14; size: -; J: TRBJ2-1; CDR3: ASSQGSGGPRGEQF
V: TRBV5-1; length: 14; size: once; J: TRBJ2-6; CDR3: ASSPIQSSGANVLT